These T cell receptor beta chains were read from a single sample in a study of T cell changes during pregnancy in multiple sclerosis. Assay used: immunoSEQ multiplex PCR; TCRdb lists only in-frame clones, some missing. The data contain almost 35,000 clones, roughly 90% of them singletons. The input for sequencing was CD8+ T cells from peripheral blood mononuclear cells, taken after pregnancy. The receptors were sampled from a female donor with multiple sclerosis, enrolled in a pregnancy study. Each CDR3 is given with its conserved first and last residue. A D gene is named only where the DNA matches it firmly. Clone size is shown for a subset of rows, as once, few, many or a class of expanded clone.

j_gene | abundance | v_gene | d_gene | CDR3aa | CDR3nt
TRBJ1-6 | . | TRBV7-3 | . | CASSLVADNSPLHF | TGTGCTAGCAGCTTAGTCGCGGATAATTCACCCCTCCACTTT
TRBJ2-3 | . | TRBV27 | . | CASSSQGSDTQYF | TGTGCCAGCAGTTCCCAGGGGTCAGATACGCAGTATTTT
TRBJ1-2 | . | TRBV6-4 | . | CASSAQPVNYGYTF | TGTGCCAGCAGTGCACAGCCAGTAAACTATGGCTACACCTTC
TRBJ1-3 | . | TRBV29-1 | . | CSGASQGNTIYF | TGCAGCGGCGCCTCCCAGGGGAACACCATATATTTT
TRBJ2-3 | once | TRBV7-3 | . | CASSAKGRRVTDTQYF | TGTGCCAGCAGCGCTAAGGGGAGGAGGGTCACAGATACGCAGTATTTT
TRBJ2-2 | . | TRBV6-1 | TRBD2 | CASSEWASGGELFF | TGTGCCAGCAGTGAATGGGCTAGCGGGGGGGAGCTGTTTTTT
TRBJ1-2 | . | TRBV7-3 | TRBD1 | CASSFTGTADFEYGYTF | TGTGCCAGCAGCTTCACCGGGACAGCGGATTTTGAATATGGCTACACCTTC
TRBJ2-3 | . | TRBV5-1 | . | CASSLEGTGLTGDTQYF | TGCGCCAGCAGCTTGGAGGGGACTGGACTTACGGGAGATACGCAGTATTTT
TRBJ2-7 | . | TRBV6-1 | . | CASSGGMVHSYEQYF | TGTGCCAGCAGTGGAGGTATGGTTCACTCCTACGAGCAGTACTTC
TRBJ1-2 | . | TRBV4-3 | . | CASSQARRGKTFYGYTF | TGCGCCAGCAGCCAAGCCCGCCGAGGGAAAACCTTCTATGGCTACACCTTC
TRBJ2-4 | . | TRBV11-1 | TRBD2 | CASSPPGLAPKNIQYF | TGTGCCAGCAGCCCCCCGGGACTAGCCCCCAAAAACATTCAGTACTTC
TRBJ2-7 | . | TRBV7-9 | . | CASSLGERSGYEQYF | TGTGCCAGCAGCTTAGGGGAGAGGAGCGGGTACGAGCAGTACTTC
TRBJ2-3 | . | TRBV11-3 | TRBD2 | CASSLPPGGGTDTQYF | TGTGCCAGCAGCTTACCCCCGGGGGGGGGCACAGATACGCAGTATTTT
TRBJ1-2 | . | TRBV7-6 | TRBD1 | CASSFRLTGYDYTF | TGTGCCAGCAGCTTCAGACTGACAGGGTATGACTACACCTTC
TRBJ1-6 | once | TRBV7-9 | . | CASSPGGSPLHF | TGTGCCAGCAGCCCGGGTGGCTCACCCCTCCACTTT
TRBJ2-7 | . | TRBV7-2 | . | CASSSSDSSYEQYF | TGTGCCAGCAGCTCGAGCGACAGCTCCTACGAGCAGTACTTC
TRBJ2-3 | . | TRBV7-2 | . | CASSLEVADTQYF | TGTGCCAGCAGCTTAGAAGTAGCAGATACGCAGTATTTT
TRBJ2-3 | . | TRBV30 | TRBD2 | CAWSGVSGGSADTQYF | TGTGCCTGGAGTGGTGTTAGCGGGGGGTCTGCAGATACGCAGTATTTT
TRBJ2-2 | . | TRBV9 | . | CASSVGQSGELFF | TGTGCCAGCAGCGTAGGGCAATCCGGGGAGCTGTTTTTT
TRBJ2-3 | . | TRBV4-1 | . | CASGIQGSTDTQYF | TGCGCCAGCGGTATCCAGGGAAGCACAGATACGCAGTATTTT
TRBJ2-3 | . | TRBV4-3 | TRBD2 | CASSQEMVAGAQTRTDTQYF | TGCGCCAGCAGCCAAGAGATGGTAGCGGGAGCCCAGACACGCACAGATACGCAGTATTTT
TRBJ1-4 | . | TRBV7-9 | TRBD1 | CASSRTGIVLFF | TGTGCCAGCAGCCGGACAGGGATCGTTCTGTTTTTT
TRBJ2-5 | . | TRBV4-3 | TRBD2 | CASSQEGLAGGSEPTQYF | TGCGCCAGCAGCCAAGAGGGGTTGGCGGGGGGCTCGGAACCTACCCAGTACTTC
TRBJ2-5 | . | TRBV7-3 | TRBD1 | CASSLTGGLETQYF | TGTGCCAGCAGCCTGACAGGGGGCCTGGAGACCCAGTACTTC
TRBJ1-1 | once | TRBV2 | . | CASSFAGDTMEAFF | TGTGCCAGCAGTTTCGCAGGCGATACCATGGAAGCTTTCTTT
TRBJ2-4 | . | TRBV6-1 | TRBD2 | CASTPSGGHKNIQYF | TGTGCCAGCACGCCCAGCGGGGGCCACAAAAACATTCAGTACTTC
TRBJ1-2 | . | TRBV6-6 | TRBD1 | CASSYSGQYGYTF | TGTGCCAGCAGTTACTCGGGACAGTATGGCTACACCTTC
TRBJ2-7 | . | TRBV12-5 | . | CASALEGLVYEQYF | TGTGCTAGTGCCCTCGAGGGACTGGTCTACGAGCAGTACTTC
TRBJ2-7 | once | TRBV13 | . | CASSKSGYEQYF | TGTGCCAGCAGCAAATCGGGCTACGAGCAGTACTTC
TRBJ1-5 | once | TRBV7-2 | TRBD1 | CASSLGDSAGSNQPQHF | TGTGCCAGCAGCTTAGGGGACAGTGCCGGTAGCAATCAGCCCCAGCATTTT
TRBJ1-5 | . | TRBV29-1 | . | CSGGGADQPQHF | TGCAGCGGGGGGGGTGCGGATCAGCCCCAGCATTTT
TRBJ2-2 | . | TRBV7-2 | . | CASRPWGAGELFF | TGTGCCAGCCGCCCATGGGGGGCCGGGGAGCTGTTTTTT
TRBJ2-2 | many | TRBV29-1 | . | CSTREGDTGELFF | TGCAGCACCCGAGAGGGGGACACCGGGGAGCTGTTTTTT
TRBJ1-4 | . | TRBV7-6 | TRBD1 | CASRRNRGLTNEKLFF | TGTGCCAGCAGACGAAACAGGGGGCTAACTAATGAAAAACTGTTTTTT
TRBJ2-1 | . | TRBV5-4 | . | CASSLELGRLTDNEQFF | TGTGCCAGCAGCTTGGAGTTGGGGCGGTTGACCGACAATGAGCAGTTCTTC
TRBJ2-3 | . | TRBV10-3 | TRBD2 | CASGGVSTDTQYF | TGTGCCTCCGGGGGGGTTAGCACAGATACGCAGTATTTT
TRBJ2-6 | . | TRBV5-5 | . | CASSFAQGGTGANVLTF | TGTGCCAGCAGCTTCGCACAGGGAGGGACGGGGGCCAACGTCCTGACTTTC
TRBJ2-7 | . | TRBV9 | TRBD2 | CASSPPLAGGKYEQYF | TGTGCCAGCAGCCCTCCACTAGCGGGGGGAAAGTACGAGCAGTACTTC
TRBJ2-3 | . | TRBV2 | . | CAIQTITDTQYF | TGTGCCATTCAGACTATCACAGATACGCAGTATTTT